These T cell receptor beta chains were read from a single sample in a study of cytomegalovirus exposure and HLA in healthy donors. Profiling relied on immunoSEQ multiplex PCR, and the TCRdb table lists in-frame clones only, not all of them. The table records 200,000 to 250,000 clones, roughly four fifths of them present only once. The sequenced material came from PBMCs. The origin of the receptors is a girl aged 2 to 10 in good health and CMV-seronegative. Both conserved end residues are part of each CDR3. The order of the fields is D gene, J gene, V gene, clone size, CDR3 DNA, CDR3 protein. D genes are given only for firm matches. Size values are once, few and many counts, or a class for expanded clones, and some rows have none.

D: TRBD2
J: TRBJ2-1
V: TRBV6-6
size: .
DNA: TGTGCCAGCAGTTACTCCCCGGGACTAGTTATGTTCTTC
CDR3: CASSYSPGLVMFF

D: TRBD2
J: TRBJ2-1
V: TRBV9
size: .
DNA: TGTGCCAGCAGCGCCCGACTAGCGGACAATGAGCAGTTCTTC
CDR3: CASSARLADNEQFF

D: .
J: TRBJ2-3
V: TRBV10-2
size: .
DNA: TGCGCCAGCAGGGGGGCCCAAAGAACTAGCACAGATACGCAGTATTTT
CDR3: CASRGAQRTSTDTQYF

D: TRBD2
J: TRBJ2-3
V: TRBV7-9
size: .
DNA: TGTTCCAGCAGCCCGACTAGCGGGAGTGATACGCAGTATTTT
CDR3: CSSSPTSGSDTQYF

D: TRBD1
J: TRBJ2-7
V: TRBV11-2
size: .
DNA: TGTGCCAGCAGCTTAGAAGGTGGGGGACAGGGCACGGTCGAGCAGTACTTC
CDR3: CASSLEGGGQGTVEQYF

D: .
J: TRBJ2-5
V: TRBV9
size: .
DNA: TGTGCCAGCAGCCAGAGGGGGGGGCCTATGACCCAGTACTTC
CDR3: CASSQRGGPMTQYF

D: .
J: TRBJ2-7
V: TRBV4-1
size: .
DNA: TGCGCCAGCAGCCAGGACAGGGGGCTAGCGGGAGAACACGAGCAGTACTTC
CDR3: CASSQDRGLAGEHEQYF

D: TRBD1
J: TRBJ1-1
V: TRBV9
size: .
DNA: TGTGCCAGCAGCGTACAGGGGGCCGCTGAAGCTTTCTTT
CDR3: CASSVQGAAEAFF

D: TRBD1
J: TRBJ1-4
V: TRBV19
size: .
DNA: TGTGCCAGTAGTAGTATCGCCGATGAACCGGGACAGTTCAATGAAAAACTGTTTTTT
CDR3: CASSSIADEPGQFNEKLFF

D: TRBD2
J: TRBJ2-1
V: TRBV6-1
size: .
DNA: TGTGCCAGCAGTGAGCTAGCGGGAGCCTACAATGAGCAGTTCTTC
CDR3: CASSELAGAYNEQFF

D: TRBD1
J: TRBJ1-6
V: TRBV5-6
size: once
DNA: TGTGCCAGCAGGTTGACAGGGCCGCTTAATAATTCACCCCTCCACTTT
CDR3: CASRLTGPLNNSPLHF

D: TRBD2
J: TRBJ2-7
V: TRBV6-4
size: once
DNA: TGTGCCAGCAAAGGGAGGGCCTCCTACGAGCAGTACTTC
CDR3: CASKGRASYEQYF

D: TRBD1
J: TRBJ2-1
V: TRBV7-9
size: .
DNA: TGTGCCAGCAGCCGCCGGGACAGGGCTTACAATGAGCAGTTCTTC
CDR3: CASSRRDRAYNEQFF

D: TRBD1
J: TRBJ1-1
V: TRBV27
size: .
DNA: TGTGCCAGCAGTGCAGGGGGAACTGAAGCTTTCTTT
CDR3: CASSAGGTEAFF

D: .
J: TRBJ2-5
V: TRBV5-4
size: .
DNA: TGTGCCAGCAGCTTACCGGGGGAGACCCAGTACTTC
CDR3: CASSLPGETQYF

D: .
J: TRBJ2-2
V: TRBV29-1
size: .
DNA: TGCAGCGTTCTAGAGGGTGGCGGGGAGCTGTTTTTT
CDR3: CSVLEGGGELFF

D: TRBD1
J: TRBJ2-7
V: TRBV27
size: .
DNA: TGTGCCAGCAGGGACAGGGGGCGCTTACCCTACGAGCAGTACTTC
CDR3: CASRDRGRLPYEQYF

D: .
J: TRBJ1-2
V: TRBV5-6
size: once
DNA: TGTGCCAGCACCCCGCCGGCAGGGGACGGCTACACCTTC
CDR3: CASTPPAGDGYTF

D: .
J: TRBJ1-1
V: TRBV11-3
size: .
DNA: TGTGCCAGCAGCCTCTACAGAAACACTGAAGCTTTCTTT
CDR3: CASSLYRNTEAFF

D: .
J: TRBJ1-2
V: TRBV5-6
size: .
DNA: TGTGCCAGCAGCTTGGGAGGGCTAGAAAACTATGGCTACACCTTC
CDR3: CASSLGGLENYGYTF

D: TRBD2
J: TRBJ2-2
V: TRBV29-1
size: .
DNA: TGCAGCGTTTTGGGGGCGGGGGGTTTAGCGGGGGAGCTGTTTTTT
CDR3: CSVLGAGGLAGELFF

D: .
J: TRBJ2-1
V: TRBV18
size: .
DNA: TGTGCCAGCTCTCCGGGGTCGGGGGTTGGGTCCTACAATGAGCAGTTCTTC
CDR3: CASSPGSGVGSYNEQFF

D: .
J: TRBJ2-1
V: TRBV30
size: .
DNA: TGTGCCTTGAGCAACTACAATGAGCAGTTCTTC
CDR3: CALSNYNEQFF

D: TRBD2
J: TRBJ2-5
V: TRBV7-2
size: .
DNA: TGTGCCAGCAGCTCTGGGACTAGCGGGAGGGCGAGGGAGACCCAGTACTTC
CDR3: CASSSGTSGRARETQYF

D: .
J: TRBJ1-6
V: TRBV10-3
size: .
DNA: TGTGCCATCAGTGAGAATCTCAGAAATTCACCCCTCCACTTT
CDR3: CAISENLRNSPLHF

D: .
J: TRBJ2-1
V: TRBV27
size: .
DNA: TGTGCCAGCAGCCTTATTGGGGGGTCCAATGAGCAGTTCTTC
CDR3: CASSLIGGSNEQFF

D: TRBD2
J: TRBJ2-7
V: TRBV2
size: once
DNA: TGTGCCAGCAGTGAGACTAGCGCTTGGAACGAGCAGTACTTC
CDR3: CASSETSAWNEQYF

D: TRBD1
J: TRBJ2-7
V: TRBV9
size: .
DNA: TGTGCCAGCAGCGTAGGGGTGGGGACAGGGACCTACGAGCAGTACTTC
CDR3: CASSVGVGTGTYEQYF

D: .
J: TRBJ2-3
V: TRBV7-6
size: once
DNA: TGTGCCAGCAGCTCCTACGGGGATAGGGATACGCAGTATTTT
CDR3: CASSSYGDRDTQYF

D: .
J: TRBJ1-5
V: TRBV6-6
size: .
DNA: TGTGCCAGCACCCCAGGGGCTTATAGCAATCAGCCCCAGCATTTT
CDR3: CASTPGAYSNQPQHF

D: .
J: TRBJ2-1
V: TRBV19
size: .
DNA: TGTGCCAGTCCCGGACAGACCTACAATGAGCAGTTCTTC
CDR3: CASPGQTYNEQFF

D: .
J: TRBJ2-2
V: TRBV7-2
size: once
DNA: TGTGCCAGCAGCCCGGTGCGCCTATCCGGGGAGCTGTTTTTT
CDR3: CASSPVRLSGELFF

D: .
J: TRBJ2-7
V: TRBV2
size: .
DNA: TGTGCCAGCAGTCGACTTACTTCTAGCGCCGAGCAGTACTTC
CDR3: CASSRLTSSAEQYF

D: TRBD1
J: TRBJ1-1
V: TRBV6-5
size: .
DNA: TGTGCCAGCAGCCACGGACAGGGGCTGACTGAAGCTTTCTTT
CDR3: CASSHGQGLTEAFF

D: TRBD2
J: TRBJ2-7
V: TRBV5-1
size: .
DNA: TGCGCCAGCAGCTTGTACAGCGGGAGTCCCATAACCTACGAGCAGTACTTC
CDR3: CASSLYSGSPITYEQYF

D: .
J: TRBJ1-3
V: TRBV19
size: .
DNA: TGTGCCAGTAGTGTCCGGACAGATTTCTCTGGAAACACCATATATTTT
CDR3: CASSVRTDFSGNTIYF

D: TRBD2
J: TRBJ2-7
V: TRBV19
size: .
DNA: TGTGCCAGTAGTATGGCTAGCGGGAGTAATTTTTACGAGCAGTACTTC
CDR3: CASSMASGSNFYEQYF

D: TRBD2
J: TRBJ2-3
V: TRBV15
size: few
DNA: TGTGCCACCGATACTAGCGGGAGAACCACAGATACGCAGTATTTT
CDR3: CATDTSGRTTDTQYF

D: TRBD2
J: TRBJ2-4
V: TRBV6-1
size: once
DNA: TGTGCCAGCAGTGGGGGACTAGCGGGAGTAGAGTACTTC
CDR3: CASSGGLAGVEYF

D: .
J: TRBJ2-7
V: TRBV5-4
size: few
DNA: TGTGCCAGCAGCCTCTCTGCGGGATCCTCCTACGAGCAGTACTTC
CDR3: CASSLSAGSSYEQYF

D: .
J: TRBJ2-2
V: TRBV6-1
size: few
DNA: TGTGCCAGCAGTACAGTGGCAAAGGACACCGGGGAGCTGTTTTTT
CDR3: CASSTVAKDTGELFF

D: TRBD2
J: TRBJ2-5
V: TRBV5-5
size: .
DNA: TGTGCCAGCAGGACTAGCGGAACGGGGGGGGAGACCCAGTACTTC
CDR3: CASRTSGTGGETQYF

D: TRBD1
J: TRBJ1-2
V: TRBV9
size: few
DNA: TGTGCCAGCAGTGATGACAGGGGGCGACAGGGCTACACCTTC
CDR3: CASSDDRGRQGYTF

D: .
J: TRBJ2-1
V: TRBV5-4
size: .
DNA: TGTGCCAGCAGCCCGACAGGGCTAGGGGGGTACGACAATGAGCAGTTCTTC
CDR3: CASSPTGLGGYDNEQFF

D: .
J: TRBJ1-4
V: TRBV6-5
size: .
DNA: TGTGCCAGCAGTTCGGAGACTAATGAAAAACTGTTTTTT
CDR3: CASSSETNEKLFF

D: TRBD1
J: TRBJ2-2
V: TRBV27
size: once
DNA: TGTGCCAGCACGGACAGGGCGAACACCGGGGAGCTGTTTTTT
CDR3: CASTDRANTGELFF

D: .
J: TRBJ1-1
V: TRBV2
size: .
DNA: TGTGCCAGCAGAACACACGGACTGCTCCGTCCAGCTTTCTTT
CDR3: CASRTHGLLRPAFF

D: .
J: TRBJ2-1
V: TRBV4-2
size: .
DNA: TGTGCCAGCAGCCAAGACTCAGGCAATGAGCAGTTCTTC
CDR3: CASSQDSGNEQFF

D: .
J: TRBJ1-1
V: TRBV6-4
size: once
DNA: TGTGCCAGCAGTGACGAGGGTAACACTGAAGCTTTCTTT
CDR3: CASSDEGNTEAFF

D: .
J: TRBJ2-3
V: TRBV10-2
size: .
DNA: TGCGCCAGCAGTGACGCTAGCTGGGATACGCAGTATTTT
CDR3: CASSDASWDTQYF

D: .
J: TRBJ2-7
V: TRBV5-1
size: .
DNA: TGCGCCAGCAGCTTGGCCCGCCAGTACACCTACGAGCAGTACTTC
CDR3: CASSLARQYTYEQYF

D: TRBD1
J: TRBJ2-7
V: TRBV19
size: few
DNA: TGTGCCAGTAGTCACGGGACAGCCTACGAGCAGTACTTC
CDR3: CASSHGTAYEQYF

D: TRBD1
J: TRBJ2-2
V: TRBV5-4
size: .
DNA: TGTGCCAGCAGCTTGTACAGGGGGCCCTTCACCGGGGAGCTGTTTTTT
CDR3: CASSLYRGPFTGELFF

D: .
J: TRBJ1-1
V: TRBV7-3
size: .
DNA: TGTGCCAGCAGCTTAGAACCGACGGAGGAAGCTTTCTTT
CDR3: CASSLEPTEEAFF